This entry concerns a single TCR beta chain. Source study methods: Reference gene primer amplification yielded estimated nucleated cell counts. Method: immunoSEQ multiplex PCR; TCRdb's copy keeps in-frame clones and lacks some. V and J calls and clone size are those listed in that table; D and trimming were worked out from the DNA. The repertoire has 130,000 to 150,000 clones, just under 90% of them found once; the top ten carry approximately 9%. Looked up from germline, CDR1 is SGHRS and CDR2 is YFSETQ. The CDR3 covers 15 residues. Losses at the gene ends were 0 bases for V and 5 bases for J; bases not matched to a gene: 5. These data belong to a study of blood T cell repertoires in COVID-19.

The clonotype originates from a woman aged 45-65 years with active or convalescent COVID-19. The sequencing input was peripheral blood. This chain joins TRBV5-1 and TRBJ2-5; 9 bases fit TRBD1. This chain's CDR3 is CASSLVQGAEETQYF. The CDR3 DNA is TGCGCCAGCAGCTTGGTACAGGGGGCTGAGGAGACCCAGTACTTC.